This T cell receptor (beta chain) was captured by sequencing in a study of blood T cell repertoires in COVID-19. Some clones are missing from TCRdb's copy, which holds only in-frame ones; the method was immunoSEQ multiplex PCR. The repertoire consists of more than 65,000 clones, with approximately 90% occurring once and the leading ten covering 5% to 6%. Trimming cost V 6 bases and J 0 bases; bases outside gene matches: 4. The CDR3 extends over 14 amino acids. Germline lookup yields CDR1 SNHLY and CDR2 FYNNEI. In this sample, this clone turned up once. The rearrangement joins TRBV2 to TRBJ1-1, with 7 bases identical to TRBD1. Source material: peripheral blood. The receptor's source is a man in his 60s with acute or convalescent COVID-19. CDR3 DNA: TGTGCCAGCAGAAACAGGGGAATGAACACTGAAGCTTTCTTT. It codes for CASRNRGMNTEAFF.